This T cell receptor beta chain was identified during a study of low-dose radiotherapy and immunotherapy resistance in tumors. Time point indicated: before trial treatment. The germline V gene has CDR1 MNHEY and CDR2 SVGEGT. The CDR3 spans 16 residues. Trimming removed 5 bases from V and 7 bases from J; junction bases left unmatched: 10. Covering alpha and beta chains, TRAV- and TRBV-specific primers were used for the first-strand cDNA. TCR amplification used 20 PCR cycles, a constant-region primer and a V-primer adapter. MiXCR, applied by TCRdb to the reads, yields one record per CDR3 protein. This sample has 65,000 to 90,000 distinct CDR3 sequences, with approximately 17% found just once. Sample share makes this clonotype medium-sized.

This receptor was taken from a male donor with prostate cancer. This chain links TRBV6-2 or TRBV6-3 with TRBJ2-1; the match to TRBD2 covers 11 bases. The sequences come from PBMCs, collected before treatment. Here the CDR3 DNA reads TGTGCCAGCAGTGGGGGTGGGACTAGCGGTGTAAATGAGCAGTTCTTC. Amino acids: CASSGGGTSGVNEQFF.